The 23 T cell receptor beta chains listed next were all sequenced from one sample in a study of blood T cell repertoires in COVID-19. TCRdb keeps only in-frame clones here, not all; method: immunoSEQ multiplex PCR. The data show about 370,000 clones, around 92% seen once. The sequencing sample was made of peripheral blood. The receptor set was obtained from a woman in her thirties with COVID-19, enrolled during active disease.

The V gene is TRBV3-1 (or the pseudogene TRBV3-2), the J gene TRBJ1-5, with D possibly being TRBD1 (5 bases). The germline V gene encodes CDR1 LGHDT and CDR2 YNNKEL (reference sequence). The CDR3 is 14 residues long. V lost 4 bases and J 2 bases, leaving 9 bases between the germline ends. CDR3 sequence (DNA): TGTGCCAGCAGCCCAACCAGGGGCAATCAGCCCCAGCATTTT. Translation gives CASSPTRGNQPQHF.

The genes are TRBV7-2 and TRBJ2-2; 7 nucleotides agree with TRBD1. The V gene's germline CDR1 is SGHTA and CDR2 FQGNSA. The CDR3 extends over 17 amino acids. V lost 3 bases and J lost 2; bases outside the gene matches: 9. CDR3 sequence reads: CASSFQRDSLNTGELFF. CDR3 coding DNA: TGTGCCAGCAGCTTCCAACGGGACAGCCTTAACACCGGGGAGCTGTTTTTT.

The chain couples TRBV6-2 or TRBV6-3 to TRBJ2-1, with 9 bases that match TRBD1. CDR1 is MNHEY, CDR2 SVGEGT, per germline. J lost 7 bases, V lost 1 base, and 14 bases had no gene match. The CDR3 extends over 18 amino acids. The CDR3 region has the DNA TGTGCCAGCAGTTACTTAATAACAGGGGGCCGATTGTGGAATGAGCAGTTCTTC. Residues: CASSYLITGGRLWNEQFF.

In DNA, the CDR3 is TGTGCCAGCAGACTTCCGCCGGGCACTGAAGCTTTCTTT. Its translation is CASRLPPGTEAFF. The gene calls are TRBV28 and TRBJ1-1; no clear D gene. V lost 6 bases to trimming and J lost 4 bases, with 12 bases between them. From germline, CDR1 is MDHEN and CDR2 SYDVKM. The CDR3 runs to 13 residues.

There are a few counts of this clone. The chain links TRBV5-5 to TRBJ2-3, with 10 nucleotides matching TRBD2. In germline, CDR1 is SGHKS, CDR2 YYEKEE (reference sequence). This CDR3 region has 16 residues. Trimming at V came to 4 bases and at J to 6 bases, leaving 11 bases not matched to a gene. The CDR3 DNA sequence: TGTGCCAGCAGCAGGACTAGCGGCTCGTTAGCCGATACGCAGTATTTT. Translation: CASSRTSGSLADTQYF.

The chain recombines TRBV15 with TRBJ1-1; no clear D gene. V was pared by 0 bases and J by 6 bases, with 8 bases between. The CDR3 spans 13 residues. Per germline, CDR1 LNHNV and CDR2 YYDKDF (reference sequence). As DNA, the CDR3 is TGTGCCACCAGCAGAGATTCGGGAGCTGAAGCTTTCTTT. Encoded protein: CATSRDSGAEAFF.

To note about this clone: Its ends do not fully match the called genes, so a read error is possible. V gene TRBV7-9 combines with J gene TRBJ1-1; 8 positions agree with TRBD1. In germline, CDR1 is SEHNR, CDR2 FQNEAQ (reference sequence). This CDR3 comprises 13 residues. The CDR3 is CASSLAIQGVWIF. In DNA form, the CDR3 reads TGTGCCAGCAGCTTAGCGATACAGGGGGTCTGGATCTTT.

The J gene is TRBJ1-6, the V gene TRBV5-8; D is possibly TRBD1 (5 bases). The CDR3 contains 18 residues. V was trimmed by 0 bases and J by 6 bases, leaving 19 bases between them. Looked up from germline, CDR1 is SGHTS and CDR2 is YDEGEE. The CDR3 sequence: CASSLVLGSRGINSPLHF. The CDR3 bases are TGTGCCAGCAGCTTGGTTTTAGGGAGTCGGGGGATTAATTCACCCCTCCACTTT.

The chain is built from TRBV27 and TRBJ1-5; TRBD1 aligns across 8 bases. V lost 5 bases, J lost 0 bases, and 6 bases stayed unmatched. CDR1 is MNHEY and CDR2 is SMNVEV in the germline V gene (reference sequence). CDR3 size: 16 residues. CDR3: CASSATGAYSNQPQHF. The DNA for the CDR3 is TGTGCCAGCAGTGCGACAGGGGCATATAGCAATCAGCCCCAGCATTTT.

The chain couples TRBV5-1 to TRBJ2-7; TRBD2 might be the D (5 bases). CDR1 and CDR2 from the germline V gene are SGHRS and YFSETQ. This CDR3 spans 14 amino acids. V lost 2 bases to trimming and J lost 3 bases, with 12 bases between them. CDR3 sequence reads: CASSFSTGSYEQYF. CDR3 DNA: TGCGCCAGCAGCTTCTCGACGGGGAGCTACGAGCAGTACTTC. Using reference TRBV5-1 and TRBJ2-7 for the parts outside the CDR3, the full variable domain is KAGVTQTPRYLIKTRGQQVTLSCSPISGHRSVSWYQQTPGQGLQFLFEYFSETQRNKGNFPGRFSGRQFSNSRSEMNVSTLELGDSALYLCASSFSTGSYEQYFGPGTRLTVT.

This sequence joins TRBV27 and TRBJ2-3, with 7 bases identical to TRBD2. The CDR3 runs to 15 residues. Germline V gene sequence: CDR1 MNHEY, CDR2 SMNVEV (reference sequence). The J segment lost 1 base and the V segment lost 1 base, leaving 2 bases of the junction unmatched. For the CDR3, the DNA is TGTGCCAGCAGTTTATTCGCGGGGGGCACAGATACGCAGTATTTT. Protein: CASSLFAGGTDTQYF.

In the case of this clone: The same CDR3 is also encoded by other DNA sequences in this sample. The rearrangement links TRBV30 to TRBJ2-2; D gene ambiguous. Germline V CDR1 and CDR2: GTSNPN, SVGIG (reference sequence). V was shortened by 0 bases and J by 5 bases, with 7 bases between the two germline ends. The CDR3 extends over 13 amino acids. The CDR3 DNA reads as TGTGCCTGGAGTGTACTGGTAACCGGGGAGCTGTTTTTT. Translation: CAWSVLVTGELFF. The entire variable domain, with the rest obtained from reference TRBV30 and TRBJ2-2, is as follows: SQTIHQWPATLVQPVGSPLSLECTVEGTSNPNLYWYRQAAGRGLQLLFYSVGIGQISSEVPQNLSASRPQDRQFILSSKKLLLSDSGFYLCAWSVLVTGELFFGEGSRLTVL.

The gene calls are TRBV19 and TRBJ2-1; D gene ambiguous. The CDR3 is 16 amino acids. V lost 2 bases to trimming and J lost 0 bases, with 11 bases between them. CDR1 and CDR2 from the germline V gene are LNHDA and SQIVND (reference sequence). CDR3 amino acids: CASSIQRGSSYNEQFF. CDR3 bases: TGTGCCAGTAGTATACAGAGAGGAAGCTCCTACAATGAGCAGTTCTTC.

This sequence joins TRBV4-3 and TRBJ1-1; D is unclear. The V gene lost 0 bases and the J gene lost 1 base, with 12 bases spanning the gap. The CDR3 is made up of 16 amino acids. CDR1 is LGHNA and CDR2 is YSLEER in the germline V gene. CDR3: CASSQDLIGGNTEAFF. The CDR3 DNA reads as TGCGCCAGCAGCCAAGATCTGATAGGCGGGAACACTGAAGCTTTCTTT.

This chain joins TRBV11-2 and TRBJ2-1; D gene unclear. This CDR3 comprises 16 residues. The germline V gene encodes CDR1 SGHAT and CDR2 FQNNGV. V was trimmed by 1 base and J by 3 bases, leaving 13 bases between them. CDR3 DNA sequence: TGTGCCAGCAGCTTAGCGGTAGCTTTGGGCTACAATGAGCAGTTCTTC. Its translation is CASSLAVALGYNEQFF.

The gene calls are TRBV24-1 and TRBJ1-2; 7 bases map to TRBD1. J was trimmed by 3 bases and V by 3 bases; bases with no gene match: 3. The CDR3 runs to 14 residues. Germline CDR1 and CDR2: KGHDR and SFDVKD. The CDR3 here is CATSDMTGYYGYTF. DNA of the CDR3: TGTGCCACCAGTGATATGACAGGGTACTATGGCTACACCTTC.

This rearrangement joins TRBV15 to TRBJ2-1, with 7 bases identical to TRBD2. This CDR3 is built from 13 residues. V shed 6 bases, J shed 8 bases, and the junction held 7 bases outside the gene matches. Germline V gives CDR1 LNHNV, CDR2 YYDKDF (reference sequence). The CDR3 sequence: CATRGGNDDEQFF. The CDR3 DNA sequence: TGTGCCACCAGGGGGGGGAACGACGATGAGCAGTTCTTC.

The chain employs TRBV3-1 (or the pseudogene TRBV3-2) and TRBJ1-3, with 8 bases aligning to TRBD1. The CDR3 length is 16 residues. V trimming: 3 bases; J trimming: 0 bases; junction bases outside the gene matches: 4. Germline assignment: CDR1 LGHDT and CDR2 YNNKEL (reference sequence). The CDR3 nucleotides are TGTGCCAGCAGCCAGGCCGGGACAGGCTCTGGAAACACCATATATTTT. Translated, it gives CASSQAGTGSGNTIYF.

V and J are TRBV19 and TRBJ2-3; TRBD2 might be the D (6 bases). Between the trimmed V and J ends, which lost 7 bases and 3 bases, there was a span of 11 bases. This CDR3 is 13 amino acids long. Per germline, CDR1 LNHDA and CDR2 SQIVND (reference sequence). The CDR3 here is CASTVGGTDTQYF. The DNA for the CDR3 is TGTGCCAGTACGGTCGGGGGTACAGATACGCAGTATTTT.

V and J are TRBV9 and TRBJ2-5; 9 bases agree with TRBD1. V lost 0 bases to trimming and J lost 5 bases; unmatched junction nucleotides: 5. Per the germline V gene, CDR1 is SGDLS and CDR2 is YYNGEE. CDR3 length: 15 residues. For the CDR3, the DNA is TGTGCCAGCAGCGTAGACAGGGGGCAGCTGGAGACCCAGTACTTC. Encoded protein: CASSVDRGQLETQYF.

This rearrangement joins TRBV6-6 to TRBJ2-3; D unresolved. The V gene lost 2 bases and the J gene lost 6 bases, with 6 bases spanning the gap. CDR3 length: 12 amino acids. Germline CDR1 is MNHNY and CDR2 is SVGAGI (reference sequence). CDR3 DNA: TGTGCCAGCAGTTACGAGTTGGATACGCAGTATTTT. This translates into CASSYELDTQYF.

This chain links TRBV7-6 with TRBJ2-3; TRBD2 matches 10 bases. Germline trimming cut 5 bases from V and 1 base from J; bases unmatched to any gene: 9. The germline CDR1 and CDR2 sequences are SGHVS and FNYEAQ. This CDR3 spans 17 amino acids. Here the CDR3 reads CASSRGASGRGTDTQYF. In DNA, the CDR3 is TGTGCCAGCAGCAGGGGCGCGAGCGGGAGGGGCACAGATACGCAGTATTTT.

The V gene is TRBV4-3, the J gene TRBJ1-1; 12 positions match TRBD1. The CDR3 contains 19 residues. The V segment lost 4 bases and the J segment 3 bases; nucleotides outside the gene matches: 15. Germline loops: CDR1 LGHNA, CDR2 YSLEER. CDR3 sequence (DNA): TGCGCCAGCAGCCTACCCGGAGGTGGGACAGGGGGCGCGGACACTGAAGCTTTCTTT. Protein: CASSLPGGGTGGADTEAFF.